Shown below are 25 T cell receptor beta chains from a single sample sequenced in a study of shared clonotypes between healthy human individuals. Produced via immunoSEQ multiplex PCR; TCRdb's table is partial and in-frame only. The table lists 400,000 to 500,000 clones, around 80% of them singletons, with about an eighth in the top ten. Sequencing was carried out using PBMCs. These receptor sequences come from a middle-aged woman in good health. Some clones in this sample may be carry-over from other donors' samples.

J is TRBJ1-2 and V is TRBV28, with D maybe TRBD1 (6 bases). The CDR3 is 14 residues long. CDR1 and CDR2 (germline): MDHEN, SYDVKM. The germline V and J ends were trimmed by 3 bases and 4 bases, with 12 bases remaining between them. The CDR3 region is CASSFQGPSYGYTF. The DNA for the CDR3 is TGTGCCAGCAGTTTTCAGGGGCCGAGCTATGGCTACACCTTC.

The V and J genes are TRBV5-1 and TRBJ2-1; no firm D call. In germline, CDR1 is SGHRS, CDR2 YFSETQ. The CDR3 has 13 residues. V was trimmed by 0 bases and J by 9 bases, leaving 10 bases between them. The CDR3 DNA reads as TGCGCCAGCAGCTTGGCCGCGATGGGTGAGCAGTTCTTC. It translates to CASSLAAMGEQFF. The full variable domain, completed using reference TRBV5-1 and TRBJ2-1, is KAGVTQTPRYLIKTRGQQVTLSCSPISGHRSVSWYQQTPGQGLQFLFEYFSETQRNKGNFPGRFSGRQFSNSRSEMNVSTLELGDSALYLCASSLAAMGEQFFGPGTRLTVL.

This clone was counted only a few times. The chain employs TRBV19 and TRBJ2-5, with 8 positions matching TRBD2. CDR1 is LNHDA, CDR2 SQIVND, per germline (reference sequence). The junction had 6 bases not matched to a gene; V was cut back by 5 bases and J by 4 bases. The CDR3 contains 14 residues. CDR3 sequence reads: CASSSRTSLETQYF. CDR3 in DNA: TGTGCCAGTAGTTCTAGGACTAGCCTAGAGACCCAGTACTTC.

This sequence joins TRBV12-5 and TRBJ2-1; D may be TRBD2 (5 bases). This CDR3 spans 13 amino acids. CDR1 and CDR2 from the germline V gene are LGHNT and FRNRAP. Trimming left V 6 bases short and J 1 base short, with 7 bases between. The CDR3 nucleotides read TGTGCTAGTGGGCCGGGGTCCTACAATGAGCAGTTCTTC. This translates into CASGPGSYNEQFF.

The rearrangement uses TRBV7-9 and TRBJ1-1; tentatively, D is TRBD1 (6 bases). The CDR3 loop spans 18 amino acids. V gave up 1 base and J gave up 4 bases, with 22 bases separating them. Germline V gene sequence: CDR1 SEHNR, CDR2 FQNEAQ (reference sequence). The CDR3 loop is CASSLEGYRVILSTEAFF. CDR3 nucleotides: TGTGCCAGCAGCTTAGAAGGGTACAGGGTCATTCTGAGCACTGAAGCTTTCTTT.

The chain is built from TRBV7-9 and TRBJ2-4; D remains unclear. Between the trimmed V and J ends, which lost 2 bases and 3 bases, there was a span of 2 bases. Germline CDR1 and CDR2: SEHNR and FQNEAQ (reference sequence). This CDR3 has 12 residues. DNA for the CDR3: TGTGCCAGCAGCTTAAACAAAAACATTCAGTACTTC. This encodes CASSLNKNIQYF.

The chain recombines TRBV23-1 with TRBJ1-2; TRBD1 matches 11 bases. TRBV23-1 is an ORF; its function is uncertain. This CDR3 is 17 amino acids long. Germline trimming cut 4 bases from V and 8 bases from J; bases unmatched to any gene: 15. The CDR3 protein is CASSPPSLGQGAQGYTF. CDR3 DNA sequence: TGCGCCAGCAGTCCCCCCTCCCTCGGACAGGGGGCGCAAGGCTACACCTTC.

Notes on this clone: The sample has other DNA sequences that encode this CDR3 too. This CDR3 reads CSVEVSSYEQYF. In DNA form, the CDR3 reads TGCAGCGTTGAGGTGAGCTCCTACGAGCAGTACTTC. The chain combines TRBV29-1 with TRBJ2-7; D gene uncertain. The V gene's germline CDR1 is SQVTM and CDR2 ANQGSEA. Trimming took 3 bases from V and 0 from J, leaving 6 bases between them. The CDR3 contains 12 residues.

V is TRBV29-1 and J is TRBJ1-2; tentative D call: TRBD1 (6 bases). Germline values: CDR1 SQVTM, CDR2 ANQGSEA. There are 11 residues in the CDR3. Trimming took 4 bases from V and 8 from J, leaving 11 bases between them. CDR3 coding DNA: TGCAGCGTTGGTGGGGGCTCGGGCTACACCTTC. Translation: CSVGGGSGYTF.

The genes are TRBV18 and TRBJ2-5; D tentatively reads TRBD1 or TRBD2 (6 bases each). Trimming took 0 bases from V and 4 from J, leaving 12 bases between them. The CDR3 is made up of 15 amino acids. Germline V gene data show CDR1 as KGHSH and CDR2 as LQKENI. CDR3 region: CASSPPARGRETQYF. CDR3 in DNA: TGTGCCAGCTCACCACCGGCCCGGGGGCGAGAGACCCAGTACTTC.

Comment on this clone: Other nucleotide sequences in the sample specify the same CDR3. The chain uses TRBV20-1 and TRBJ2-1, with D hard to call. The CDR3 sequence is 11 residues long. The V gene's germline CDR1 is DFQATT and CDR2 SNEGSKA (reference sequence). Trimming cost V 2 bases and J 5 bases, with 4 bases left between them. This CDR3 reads CSARRDNEQFF. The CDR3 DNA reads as TGCAGTGCTAGAAGGGACAATGAGCAGTTCTTC.

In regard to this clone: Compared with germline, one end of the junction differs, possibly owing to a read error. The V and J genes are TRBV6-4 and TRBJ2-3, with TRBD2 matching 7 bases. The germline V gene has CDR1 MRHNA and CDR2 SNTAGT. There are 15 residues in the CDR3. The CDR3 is CANSDGGGSTDTQYF. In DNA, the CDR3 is TGTGCCAACAGTGACGGGGGAGGGAGCACAGATACGCAGTATTTT.

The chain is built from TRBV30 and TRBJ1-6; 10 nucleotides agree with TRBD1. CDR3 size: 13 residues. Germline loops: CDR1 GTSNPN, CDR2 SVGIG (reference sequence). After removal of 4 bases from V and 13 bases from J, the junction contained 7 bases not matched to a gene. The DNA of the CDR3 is TGTGCCTGGACTCCTGACAGGGGGCACCCCCTCCACTTT. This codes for CAWTPDRGHPLHF.

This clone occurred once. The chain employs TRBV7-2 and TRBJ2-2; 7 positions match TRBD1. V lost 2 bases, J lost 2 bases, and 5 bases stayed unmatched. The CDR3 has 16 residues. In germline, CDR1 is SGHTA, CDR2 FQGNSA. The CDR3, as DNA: TGTGCCAGCAGCTTAACACGGACAGGAAACACCGGGGAGCTGTTTTTT. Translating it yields CASSLTRTGNTGELFF.

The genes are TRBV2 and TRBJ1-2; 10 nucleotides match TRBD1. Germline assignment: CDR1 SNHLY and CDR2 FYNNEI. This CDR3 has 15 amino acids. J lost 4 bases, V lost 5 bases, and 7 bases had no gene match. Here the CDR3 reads CASSLSRDRGYGYTF. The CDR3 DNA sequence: TGTGCCAGCAGTTTGAGCCGGGACAGGGGCTATGGCTACACCTTC.

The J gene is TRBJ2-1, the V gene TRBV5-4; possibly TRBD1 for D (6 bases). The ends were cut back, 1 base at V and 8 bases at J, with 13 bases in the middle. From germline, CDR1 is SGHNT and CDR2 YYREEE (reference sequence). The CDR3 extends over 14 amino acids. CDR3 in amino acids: CASSLKTGVDEQFF. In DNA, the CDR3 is TGTGCCAGCAGCTTGAAGACAGGTGTGGATGAGCAGTTCTTC.

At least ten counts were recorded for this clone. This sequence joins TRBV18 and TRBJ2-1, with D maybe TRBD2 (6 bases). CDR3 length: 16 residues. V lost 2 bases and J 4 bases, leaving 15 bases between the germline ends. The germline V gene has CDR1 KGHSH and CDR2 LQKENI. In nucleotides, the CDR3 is TGTGCCAGCTCACCAGGGAGCGGAGGGATTTACAATGAGCAGTTCTTC. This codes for CASSPGSGGIYNEQFF.

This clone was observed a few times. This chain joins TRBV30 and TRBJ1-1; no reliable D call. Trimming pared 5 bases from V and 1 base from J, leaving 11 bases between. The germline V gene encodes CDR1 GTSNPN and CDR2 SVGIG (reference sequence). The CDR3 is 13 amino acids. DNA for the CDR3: TGTGCCTGGCGAGTCCAAGGGAACACTGAAGCTTTCTTT. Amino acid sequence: CAWRVQGNTEAFF.

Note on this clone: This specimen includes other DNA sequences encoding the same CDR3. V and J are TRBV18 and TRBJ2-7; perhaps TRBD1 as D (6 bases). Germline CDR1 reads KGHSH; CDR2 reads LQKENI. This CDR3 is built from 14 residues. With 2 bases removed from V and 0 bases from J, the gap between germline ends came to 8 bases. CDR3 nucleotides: TGTGCCAGCTCACCATCAGGGGACTCCTACGAGCAGTACTTC. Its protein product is CASSPSGDSYEQYF.

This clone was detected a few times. The chain's CDR3 is CASSPTSGANVLTF. In DNA form, the CDR3 reads TGCGCCAGCAGCCCTACTTCTGGGGCCAACGTCCTGACTTTC. The V and J genes are TRBV5-1 and TRBJ2-6; D not certain. CDR1 SGHRS and CDR2 YFSETQ come from the germline V gene. The V and J ends lost 4 bases and 1 base respectively, with 6 bases between them. This CDR3 spans 14 amino acids.

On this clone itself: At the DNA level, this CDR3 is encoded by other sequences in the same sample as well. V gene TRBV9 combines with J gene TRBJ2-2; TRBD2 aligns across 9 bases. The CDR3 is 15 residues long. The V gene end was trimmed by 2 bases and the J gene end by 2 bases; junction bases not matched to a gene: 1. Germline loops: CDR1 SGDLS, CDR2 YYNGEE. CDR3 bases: TGTGCCAGCAGCGTGACTAGCGGTAACACCGGGGAGCTGTTTTTT. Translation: CASSVTSGNTGELFF.

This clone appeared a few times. The CDR3 here is CASSPPESSYNEQFF. DNA of the CDR3: TGTGCCAGCAGCCCCCCCGAAAGCTCCTACAATGAGCAGTTCTTC. The gene calls are TRBV27 and TRBJ2-1; the D is unclear. V lost 6 bases and J lost 0, with 12 bases in between. The CDR3 totals 15 residues. Germline V gene lookup returns CDR1 MNHEY and CDR2 SMNVEV (reference sequence).

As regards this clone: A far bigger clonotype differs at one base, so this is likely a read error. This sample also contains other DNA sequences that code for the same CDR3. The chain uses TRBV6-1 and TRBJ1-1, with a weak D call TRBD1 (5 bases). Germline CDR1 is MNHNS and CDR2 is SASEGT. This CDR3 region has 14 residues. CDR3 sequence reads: CASSEVTGVAEAFF. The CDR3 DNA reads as TGTGCCAGCAGTGAAGTGACGGGGGTAGCTGAGGCTTTCTTT.

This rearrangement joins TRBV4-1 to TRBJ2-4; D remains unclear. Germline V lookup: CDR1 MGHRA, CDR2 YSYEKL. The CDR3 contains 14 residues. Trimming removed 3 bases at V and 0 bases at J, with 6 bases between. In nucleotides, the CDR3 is TGCGCCAGCAGCCATTCCATAGCCAAAAACATTCAGTACTTC. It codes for CASSHSIAKNIQYF.

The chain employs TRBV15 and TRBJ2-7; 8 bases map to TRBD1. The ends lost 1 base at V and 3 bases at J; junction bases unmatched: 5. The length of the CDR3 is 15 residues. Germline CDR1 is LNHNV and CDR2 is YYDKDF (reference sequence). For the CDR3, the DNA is TGTGCCACCAGCAGAGCCGGGACAGGTGTCTACGAGCAGTACTTC. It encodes CATSRAGTGVYEQYF.